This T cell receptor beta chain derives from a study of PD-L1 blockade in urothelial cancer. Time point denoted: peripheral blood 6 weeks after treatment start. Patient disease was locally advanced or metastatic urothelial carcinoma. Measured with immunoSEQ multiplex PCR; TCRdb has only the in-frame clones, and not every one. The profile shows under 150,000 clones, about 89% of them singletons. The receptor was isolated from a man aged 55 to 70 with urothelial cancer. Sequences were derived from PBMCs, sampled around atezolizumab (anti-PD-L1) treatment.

CDR3 nucleotides: TGTGCCAGCAGCCACGGGACTAGCGGGGGTGTGCAGTTCTTC. Amino acid sequence: CASSHGTSGGVQFF. This sequence joins TRBV7-2 and TRBJ2-1, with 14 nucleotides matching TRBD2. This CDR3 has 14 amino acids. Germline-derived CDR1 and CDR2 are SGHTA and FQGNSA. V lost 5 bases and J lost 12; bases outside the gene matches: 6.